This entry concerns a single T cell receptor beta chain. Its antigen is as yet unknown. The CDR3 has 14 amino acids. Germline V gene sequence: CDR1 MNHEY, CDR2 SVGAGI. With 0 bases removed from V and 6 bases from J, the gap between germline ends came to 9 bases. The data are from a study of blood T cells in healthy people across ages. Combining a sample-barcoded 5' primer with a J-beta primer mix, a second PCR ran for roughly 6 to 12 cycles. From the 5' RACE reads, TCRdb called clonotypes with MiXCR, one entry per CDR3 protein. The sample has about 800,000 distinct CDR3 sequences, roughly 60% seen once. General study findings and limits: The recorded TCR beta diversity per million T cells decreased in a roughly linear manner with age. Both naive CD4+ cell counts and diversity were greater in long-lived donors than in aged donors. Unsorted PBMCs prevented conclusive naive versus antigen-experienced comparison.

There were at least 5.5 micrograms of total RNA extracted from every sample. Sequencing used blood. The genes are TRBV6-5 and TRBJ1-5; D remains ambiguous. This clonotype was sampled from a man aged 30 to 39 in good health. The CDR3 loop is CASSYSEGRQPQHF. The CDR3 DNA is TGTGCCAGCAGTTACTCGGAGGGTCGTCAGCCCCAGCATTTT.